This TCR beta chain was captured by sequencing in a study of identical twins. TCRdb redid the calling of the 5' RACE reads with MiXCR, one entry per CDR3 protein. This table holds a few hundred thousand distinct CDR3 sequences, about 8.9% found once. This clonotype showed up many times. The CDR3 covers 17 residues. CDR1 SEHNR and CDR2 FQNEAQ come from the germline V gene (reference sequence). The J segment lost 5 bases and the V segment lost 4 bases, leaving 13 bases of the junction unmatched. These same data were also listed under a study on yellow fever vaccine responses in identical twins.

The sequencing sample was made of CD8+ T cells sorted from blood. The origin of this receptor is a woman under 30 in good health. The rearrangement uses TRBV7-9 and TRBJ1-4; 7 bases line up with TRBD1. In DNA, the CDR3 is TGTGCCAGCAGCTCGACAACGGTGGACAGGCCCAATGAAAAACTGTTTTTT. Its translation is CASSSTTVDRPNEKLFF.